Sequencing of this T cell receptor (beta chain) was carried out in a study of molecular identifiers for immune sequencing clone quantification. Study-wide results and limits: Effector cells had over 97% of their molecules in clones above 20 RNA copies, while naive cells had under 1%.

Sorted cell numbers of about 19,000 to 1,000,000, with 10%, 30% or 50% RNA, served as input for naive CD8 libraries. Making the bulk TCR libraries relied on previously described methods and listed TCR primers. Each CDR3 protein gets one entry after TCRdb re-called the PCR reads with MiXCR. The sample gives approximately 550,000 distinct CDR3 sequences, around 21% of which show up once; approximately 0.84% is in the top ten. This clonotype was detected many times. Its target is unknown. The CDR3 contains 15 residues. J lost 1 base, V lost 6 bases, and 5 bases had no gene match. Germline CDR1 MDHEN, CDR2 SYDVKM.

The sample consisted of naive CD8+ T cells from blood, with Jurkat cell RNA spiked in. The subset denotes: FACS-sorted CD8+CD4-CCR7+CD45RA+ naive T cells. The chain recombines TRBV28 with TRBJ2-5, with 10 bases aligning to TRBD2. The clonotype was recovered from a human donor in good health. Some libraries in this study had Jurkat cell RNA spiked in. CDR3 in DNA: TGTGCCAGCAGCCTCCTAGCGGGAGCCCAAGAGACCCAGTACTTC. It encodes CASSLLAGAQETQYF.